These T cell receptor beta chains were read from a single sample in a study of cytomegalovirus exposure and HLA in healthy donors. This table comes from immunoSEQ multiplex PCR, and its TCRdb copy is limited to in-frame clones, with some not included. The sample lists roughly 120,000 clones; 65% to 90% were seen once. The sequenced sample consisted of PBMCs. The receptors shown here come from a male donor in good health and CMV-seropositive. Each CDR3 is given with its conserved first and last residue. Fields, in order: V gene, clone size, J gene, D gene, CDR3 DNA, CDR3 protein. A D gene is named only where the DNA matches it firmly. Clone size, where shown, is once, few, many, or a class for clones that have expanded.

v_gene: TRBV6-5
abundance: -
j_gene: TRBJ1-1
d_gene: -
CDR3nt: TGTGCCAGCAGTGTCGTCCAGGGTCTAGCTGAAGCTTTCTTT
CDR3aa: CASSVVQGLAEAFF

v_gene: TRBV11-2
abundance: -
j_gene: TRBJ2-1
d_gene: -
CDR3nt: TGTGCCAGCAGCTTACAACCCGGGACTGGTAATGAGCAGTTCTTC
CDR3aa: CASSLQPGTGNEQFF

v_gene: TRBV27
abundance: -
j_gene: TRBJ2-7
d_gene: TRBD1
CDR3nt: TGTGCCAGCAGTCTAACCGGGACAGGGTCCTACGAGCAGTACTTC
CDR3aa: CASSLTGTGSYEQYF

v_gene: TRBV28
abundance: -
j_gene: TRBJ2-3
d_gene: -
CDR3nt: TGTGCCAGCAAACCCGGTGTTTTTAGGGGATACGGCACGCAGTATTTT
CDR3aa: CASKPGVFRGYGTQYF

v_gene: TRBV7-3
abundance: -
j_gene: TRBJ2-2
d_gene: -
CDR3nt: TGTGCCAGCAGCCAGGGGCGGAACACCGGGGAGCTGTTTTTT
CDR3aa: CASSQGRNTGELFF

v_gene: TRBV5-6
abundance: -
j_gene: TRBJ2-2
d_gene: TRBD1
CDR3nt: TGTGCCAGCAGCTCGTCCGGGACAGGGAACACCGGGGAGCTGTTTTTT
CDR3aa: CASSSSGTGNTGELFF

v_gene: TRBV28
abundance: -
j_gene: TRBJ2-1
d_gene: -
CDR3nt: TGTGCCAGCCGCCTTGGGGCGGTCGGTGAGCAGTTCTTC
CDR3aa: CASRLGAVGEQFF

v_gene: TRBV9
abundance: -
j_gene: TRBJ2-1
d_gene: TRBD2
CDR3nt: TGTGCCAGCAGCGTCGACGGACTAGGTGATGAGCAGTTCTTC
CDR3aa: CASSVDGLGDEQFF

v_gene: TRBV7-9
abundance: -
j_gene: TRBJ2-6
d_gene: TRBD2
CDR3nt: TGTGCCAGCAGCAAGAGGGCGGGAGGGAGCTCTGGGGCCAACGGCCTGACTTTC
CDR3aa: CASSKRAGGSSGANGLTF

v_gene: TRBV19
abundance: -
j_gene: TRBJ2-7
d_gene: TRBD2
CDR3nt: TGTGCCAGTAGTATGGGAGGGGCCCTCTACGAGCAGTACTTC
CDR3aa: CASSMGGALYEQYF

v_gene: TRBV6-4
abundance: -
j_gene: TRBJ2-7
d_gene: TRBD2
CDR3nt: TGTGCCAGCAAAGGACTAGCGGGGGGCTACGAGCAGTACTTC
CDR3aa: CASKGLAGGYEQYF

v_gene: TRBV6-5
abundance: -
j_gene: TRBJ2-1
d_gene: -
CDR3nt: TGTGCCAGCAGTTACAGCCAAGCCCTCAATGAGCAGTTCTTC
CDR3aa: CASSYSQALNEQFF

v_gene: TRBV11-1
abundance: -
j_gene: TRBJ2-3
d_gene: -
CDR3nt: TGTGCCAGCAACCGGGACTCCAACACAGATACGCAGTATTTT
CDR3aa: CASNRDSNTDTQYF

v_gene: TRBV5-6
abundance: -
j_gene: TRBJ2-2
d_gene: -
CDR3nt: TGTGCCAGCAGCTTCGGGATATCCGGGGGGGAGCTGTTTTTT
CDR3aa: CASSFGISGGELFF

v_gene: TRBV6-6
abundance: -
j_gene: TRBJ2-1
d_gene: -
CDR3nt: TGTGCCAGCCGGAGGGAATCCTACAATGAGCAGTTCTTC
CDR3aa: CASRRESYNEQFF

v_gene: TRBV5-1
abundance: once
j_gene: TRBJ2-7
d_gene: TRBD2
CDR3nt: TGCGCCAGCAGCCTTAGCGGGAGGGGCGAGCAGTACTTC
CDR3aa: CASSLSGRGEQYF

v_gene: TRBV7-7
abundance: once
j_gene: TRBJ2-2
d_gene: TRBD2
CDR3nt: TGTGCTAGCAGTCCCAGCGGGAGTATGGTCGGGGAGCTGTTTTTT
CDR3aa: CASSPSGSMVGELFF